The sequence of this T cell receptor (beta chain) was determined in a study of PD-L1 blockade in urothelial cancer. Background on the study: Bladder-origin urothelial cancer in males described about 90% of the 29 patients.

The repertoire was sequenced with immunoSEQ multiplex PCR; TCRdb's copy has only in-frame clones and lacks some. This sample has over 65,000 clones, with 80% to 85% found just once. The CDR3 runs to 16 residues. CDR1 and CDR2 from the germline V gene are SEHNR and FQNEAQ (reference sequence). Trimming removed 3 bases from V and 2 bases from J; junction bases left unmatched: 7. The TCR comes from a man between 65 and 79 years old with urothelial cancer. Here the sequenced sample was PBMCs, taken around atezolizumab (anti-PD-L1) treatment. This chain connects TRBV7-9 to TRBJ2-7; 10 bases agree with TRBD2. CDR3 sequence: CASSFSSGSGPYEQYF. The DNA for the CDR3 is TGTGCCAGCAGCTTTTCTAGCGGGAGCGGTCCCTACGAGCAGTACTTC.